Listed below are T cell receptor beta chains from one sample, sequenced in a study of patients and donors after allogeneic stem cell transplantation. TCRdb re-derived calls from the RT-PCR reads in MiXCR, one entry per CDR3 protein. The sample comprises approximately 150,000 distinct CDR3 sequences, 30% of which are singletons, and 2.5% to 3.5% rests with the top ten. The material sequenced was blood, either unsorted or a sorted T cell fraction (not recorded which). All receptors come from a human donor who was either an allogeneic HSCT recipient or a stem cell or donor lymphocyte infusion donor (not recorded which). It is not recorded whose cells these are; they may come from a transplant donor. The CDR3 runs from the conserved cysteine through the conserved F or W. The D gene is left open where the match is weak. Size is omitted from some rows. Given values are once, few, many or a class for expanded clones.

CASSQGLGRDEQFF,TGTGCCAGCAGCCAAGGTCTTGGAAGGGATGAGCAGTTCTTC,TRBV3-1,NA,NA,TRBJ2-1
CSVEDGTSEDGEQYF,TGCAGCGTTGAAGATGGGACTAGCGAAGATGGCGAGCAGTACTTC,TRBV29-1,TRBD2,NA,TRBJ2-7
CASSTTRDPSEKLFF,TGTGCCAGCAGTACCACCCGGGACCCCAGTGAAAAACTGTTTTTT,TRBV12-3/TRBV12-4,NA,few,TRBJ1-4
CASSPGGNSGNTIYF,TGTGCCAGCAGCCCCGGGGGAAACTCTGGAAACACCATATATTTT,TRBV5-5,NA,few,TRBJ1-3
CSAGRSSYEQYF,TGCAGTGCAGGCAGGAGCTCCTACGAGCAGTACTTC,TRBV20-1,NA,few,TRBJ2-7
CASSWDKGNTIYF,TGTGCCAGCAGTTGGGACAAGGGAAACACCATATATTTT,TRBV6-5,NA,many,TRBJ1-3
CASSPQTGAQETQYF,TGTGCCAGCAGCCCACAGACAGGGGCCCAAGAGACCCAGTACTTC,TRBV6-5,TRBD1,few,TRBJ2-5
CASKPGGAQSDEQFF,TGTGCCAGCAAACCGGGGGGGGCGCAAAGTGATGAGCAGTTCTTC,TRBV28,TRBD2,once,TRBJ2-1
CASSPPVGGPNQETQYF,TGTGCCAGCTCACCACCGGTGGGAGGGCCTAATCAAGAGACCCAGTACTTC,TRBV18,TRBD2,NA,TRBJ2-5
CASSHTGRVDTQYF,TGTGCCAGCAGCCATACGGGGAGGGTAGATACGCAGTATTTT,TRBV3-1,TRBD2,NA,TRBJ2-3
CASSRAARGGELFF,TGTGCCAGCAGCCGGGCCGCCCGTGGCGGGGAGCTGTTTTTT,TRBV6-5,NA,few,TRBJ2-2
CSSGQGYFTDTQYF,TGCAGCTCTGGACAGGGGTACTTCACAGATACGCAGTATTTT,TRBV29-1,TRBD1,NA,TRBJ2-3
CASSPIGQPQHF,TGTGCCAGCAGTCCCATAGGTCAGCCCCAGCATTTT,TRBV12-3/TRBV12-4,NA,NA,TRBJ1-5
CSVVLSDQETQYF,TGCAGCGTTGTTCTTAGCGACCAAGAGACCCAGTACTTC,TRBV29-1,NA,few,TRBJ2-5
CATRDGGAREQFF,TGTGCCACCAGGGATGGGGGGGCCCGGGAGCAGTTCTTC,TRBV24-1,NA,few,TRBJ2-1
CASSFRQRGVEKLFF,TGTGCCAGCAGCTTTAGACAGAGGGGAGTGGAAAAACTGTTTTTT,TRBV13,NA,many,TRBJ1-4
CASSADTGDNIQYF,TGCGCCAGCAGCGCGGACACAGGGGACAACATTCAGTACTTC,TRBV5-1,TRBD1,NA,TRBJ2-4
CASCLTEGTQYF,TGCGCCAGCTGCCTGACTGAGGGGACCCAGTACTTC,TRBV5-1,NA,few,TRBJ2-5
CASSLPGGSLSMNTEAFF,TGTGCCAGCAGCTTACCCGGAGGCAGCCTCTCCATGAACACTGAAGCTTTCTTT,TRBV7-9,NA,NA,TRBJ1-1
CASSFTGPAYEQYF,TGTGCCAGCAGTTTCACCGGGCCTGCCTACGAGCAGTACTTC,TRBV27,NA,NA,TRBJ2-7
CASSRRPVSSGPNEQFF,TGTGCCAGCAGCCGCCGCCCGGTCTCTAGCGGGCCAAATGAGCAGTTCTTC,TRBV3-1,TRBD2,few,TRBJ2-1
CASSTGTSVLANTGELFF,TGCGCCAGCAGTACCGGGACTAGTGTCTTGGCGAACACCGGGGAGCTGTTTTTT,TRBV5-1,TRBD2,NA,TRBJ2-2
CASSLFLGSWRESNTGELFF,TGTGCCAGCAGCTTATTTTTGGGCTCGTGGCGGGAATCGAACACCGGGGAGCTGTTTTTT,TRBV7-2,NA,NA,TRBJ2-2
CASSLRGGTEAFF,TGTGCCAGCAGTTTACGCGGGGGCACTGAAGCTTTCTTT,TRBV12-3/TRBV12-4,NA,many,TRBJ1-1
CASSPGTVAYEQYF,TGCGCCAGCAGCCCTGGGACAGTAGCCTACGAGCAGTACTTC,TRBV5-1,TRBD1,few,TRBJ2-7
CSVEGQNYGYTF,TGCAGCGTTGAAGGGCAAAACTATGGCTACACCTTC,TRBV29-1,NA,NA,TRBJ1-2
CASSPRGGGGEQYF,TGTGCCAGCAGCCCACGCGGCGGGGGTGGCGAGCAGTACTTC,TRBV3-1,TRBD2,NA,TRBJ2-7
CASSVGLRQREGTDTQYF,TGTGCCAGCAGCGTAGGTCTTAGGCAGCGGGAGGGCACAGATACGCAGTATTTT,TRBV9,TRBD2,NA,TRBJ2-3
CASFLGQTGVETQYF,TGTGCCAGCTTCTTAGGCCAGACAGGGGTGGAGACCCAGTACTTC,TRBV12-3/TRBV12-4,TRBD1,NA,TRBJ2-5